This T cell receptor beta chain was retrieved from a study of blood T cell repertoires in COVID-19. Sequencing used immunoSEQ multiplex PCR; TCRdb keeps in-frame clones, though not all of them. The repertoire holds under 150,000 clones, with under 90% as singletons. This CDR3 has 15 residues. The V segment lost 4 bases and the J segment 1 base; nucleotides outside the gene matches: 4. CDR1 SGHRS and CDR2 YFSETQ come from the germline V gene. The chain combines TRBV5-1 with TRBJ2-2; 7 positions agree with TRBD1. Sequenced: PBMCs or T cells enriched from blood (not recorded which). The sequence came from a man in his fifties in a cohort exposed to, infected with or recovered from COVID-19 (not recorded which). DNA for the CDR3: TGCGCCAGCAGCCCCGGACAGGAGAACACCGGGGAGCTGTTTTTT. Its translation is CASSPGQENTGELFF.